A few counts support the clone carrying this T cell receptor beta chain. No antigen is known for it. The germline gives CDR1 LNHDA, CDR2 SQIVND (reference sequence). Trimming removed 5 bases from V and 5 bases from J, with 13 bases in between. The CDR3 extends over 13 amino acids. PCR primers comprised 60 Vbeta and 13 Jbeta primers. Clones were read by immunoSEQ multiplex PCR, and TCRdb kept only the in-frame ones, dropping some. This table holds over 150,000 clones, more than 65% found once. This record comes from a study of cytomegalovirus exposure and HLA in healthy donors. General study results and limits: In a later analysis, approximately 15,000 TCR beta sequences were associated with HLA alleles at 0.05 false discovery rate. Some highly shared sequence variants likely arose as a pipeline artifact. Analysis was carried out at a later point, and it linked a missense DCLRE1C variant to TCR beta V- and J-gene trimming.

Healthy bone marrow donors made up the cohort. The specimen was PBMCs. The TCR originated in a woman aged 40-49 years in good health and CMV-seropositive. This sequence joins TRBV19 and TRBJ2-7; the D gene is possibly TRBD1 (6 bases). CDR3 protein: CASSSDRTHEQYF. The CDR3 region has the DNA TGTGCCAGTAGTTCCGACAGGACCCACGAGCAGTACTTC.